The 12 T cell receptor beta chains reported below all come from one sample, sequenced in a study of T cell responses to AZD1222 COVID-19 vaccine. The repertoire was sequenced with immunoSEQ multiplex PCR; TCRdb's copy has only in-frame clones and lacks some. The sample lists around 140,000 clones, roughly 90% occurring once. The sequencing used peripheral blood, collected 28 days after the second AZD1222 dose. The receptors originated from an adult who received the AZD1222 COVID-19 vaccine.

The V call is TRBV30, the J call TRBJ1-5; the D gene is possibly TRBD1 (6 bases). The CDR3 loop spans 16 amino acids. The germline V and J ends were trimmed by 2 bases and 3 bases, with 17 bases remaining between them. The germline V gene has CDR1 GTSNPN and CDR2 SVGIG (reference sequence). The CDR3 here is CAWSWTGGAVNQPQHF. As DNA, the CDR3 is TGTGCCTGGAGTTGGACCGGGGGGGCAGTCAATCAGCCCCAGCATTTT.

The count of this clone is one. The chain joins TRBV6-2 or TRBV6-3 to TRBJ2-5, with a possible D match to TRBD1 (6 bases). The CDR3 consists of 16 residues. CDR1 is MNHEY, CDR2 SVGEGT, per germline. V lost 6 bases and J 1 base, leaving 18 bases between the germline ends. CDR3: CASSWTVPEFQETQYF. The CDR3 DNA sequence: TGTGCCAGCAGCTGGACAGTCCCGGAGTTCCAAGAGACCCAGTACTTC.

The rearrangement joins TRBV7-8 to TRBJ1-1; no definite D call. The germline V gene has CDR1 SGHVS and CDR2 FQNEAQ. The germline V and J ends were trimmed by 1 base and 0 bases, with 12 bases remaining between them. This CDR3 is 16 amino acids long. The chain's CDR3 is CASSLGPHGVNTEAFF. The CDR3 DNA reads as TGTGCCAGCAGCTTAGGCCCACACGGGGTGAACACTGAAGCTTTCTTT.

The chain employs TRBV5-4 and TRBJ2-7, with TRBD1 as a possible D gene (5 bases). The CDR3 is made up of 14 amino acids. The ends were cut back, 4 bases at V and 5 bases at J, with 16 bases in the middle. Germline values: CDR1 SGHNT, CDR2 YYREEE (reference sequence). The CDR3 here is CASSEQGPPNEQYF. As DNA, the CDR3 is TGTGCCAGCAGCGAGCAGGGTCCACCCAACGAGCAGTACTTC.

J is TRBJ2-7 and V is TRBV4-3; possibly TRBD1 for D (5 bases). Trimming left V 1 base short and J 0 bases short, with 10 bases between. The germline gives CDR1 LGHNA, CDR2 YSLEER. CDR3 length equals 15 residues. DNA of the CDR3: TGCGCCAGCAGCCAAGGAAGGGGATACTCCTACGAGCAGTACTTC. It yields the protein CASSQGRGYSYEQYF.

This rearrangement joins TRBV29-1 to TRBJ1-2; D remains ambiguous. CDR1 is SQVTM, CDR2 ANQGSEA, per germline. The CDR3 length is 12 residues. V was shortened by 1 base and J by 4 bases, with 7 bases between the two germline ends. The CDR3 reads CSVEGSFYGYTF. The CDR3 DNA reads TGCAGCGTTGAAGGAAGCTTCTATGGCTACACCTTC.

The chain is built from TRBV6-7 and TRBJ1-5; D is perhaps TRBD1 (5 bases). TRBV6-7 is given ORF status, its function remaining uncertain. This CDR3 contains 18 residues. V lost 2 bases and J lost 1, with 18 bases in between. The CDR3 sequence is CASSYGGTQAPSNQPQHF. Written as DNA, the CDR3 is TGTGCCAGCAGTTACGGAGGGACCCAAGCCCCAAGCAATCAGCCCCAGCATTTT.

The gene calls are TRBV2 and TRBJ1-5; a possible D gene is TRBD1 (5 bases). This CDR3 has 15 residues. V was shortened by 3 bases and J by 6 bases, with 15 bases between the two germline ends. From germline, CDR1 is SNHLY and CDR2 FYNNEI. CDR3 sequence (DNA): TGTGCCAGCAGTGATGGGCTTTTGGGGGGTCAGCCCCAGCATTTT. Amino acid sequence: CASSDGLLGGQPQHF.

This chain links TRBV29-1 with TRBJ1-5; no clear D gene. The CDR3 is 12 residues long. The V and J ends lost 4 bases and 8 bases respectively, with 12 bases between them. Per germline, CDR1 SQVTM and CDR2 ANQGSEA. The CDR3 nucleotides are TGCAGCGTTGCAGTGGACTTGGAGCCCCAGCATTTT. This encodes CSVAVDLEPQHF.

The chain uses TRBV7-2 and TRBJ2-1; D is possibly TRBD1 or TRBD2 (6 bases each). V dropped 3 bases and J dropped 9 bases, with 18 bases sitting between them. Germline CDR1 reads SGHTA; CDR2 reads FQGNSA. The length of the CDR3 is 15 residues. Here the CDR3 reads CASSLGGASRGEQFF. CDR3 DNA sequence: TGTGCCAGCAGCTTGGGGGGTGCTAGCAGGGGTGAGCAGTTCTTC.

The chain combines TRBV6-2 or TRBV6-3 with TRBJ1-1; 8 positions match TRBD1. The germline V gene encodes CDR1 MNHEY and CDR2 SVGEGT. CDR3 length equals 17 residues. V was pared by 4 bases and J by 0 bases, with 10 bases of the junction left unmatched. The CDR3 bases are TGTGCCAGCAGTTCAGCCGGGACAGGAGCCTTGAACACTGAAGCTTTCTTT. Amino acid sequence: CASSSAGTGALNTEAFF.

The chain links TRBV2 to TRBJ1-4, with a tentative D call TRBD1 (6 bases). Trimming pared 1 base from V and 7 bases from J, leaving 13 bases between. The CDR3 is made up of 15 amino acids. Germline V gene data show CDR1 as SNHLY and CDR2 as FYNNEI. CDR3 sequence reads: CASSEEQGIREKLFF. In nucleotides, the CDR3 is TGTGCCAGCAGTGAAGAGCAGGGGATACGTGAAAAACTGTTTTTT.